Listed below are T cell receptor beta chains from one sample, sequenced in a study of identifying expanded T cells in peripheral blood. Measured with immunoSEQ multiplex PCR; TCRdb has only the in-frame clones, and not every one. The sample shows fewer than 60,000 clones, roughly 82% of them seen only once. The specimen sequenced was blood. These receptor sequences come from a person aged 18-70 years in good health. Both conserved end residues are part of each CDR3. The order of the fields is J gene, D gene, clone size, V gene, CDR3 protein, CDR3 DNA. The D gene is left open where the match is weak. Clone size, where shown, is once, few, many, or a class for clones that have expanded.

TRBJ1-2,-,once,TRBV6-5,CASKSKSDYTF,TGTGCCAGCAAATCTAAATCGGACTACACCTTC
TRBJ2-7,TRBD1,-,TRBV28,CASSRPPGQGDYEQYF,TGTGCCAGCAGCCGACCGCCGGGACAGGGGGACTACGAGCAGTACTTC
TRBJ1-1,-,few,TRBV6-5,CASSSDQNTEAFF,TGTGCCAGCAGTTCAGACCAAAACACTGAAGCTTTCTTT
TRBJ2-7,TRBD1,-,TRBV10-3,CAISADRGPYEQYF,TGTGCCATCAGCGCGGACAGGGGGCCCTACGAGCAGTACTTC
TRBJ2-5,-,once,TRBV10-3,CATLADHQETQYF,TGTGCGACCCTGGCGGACCATCAAGAGACCCAGTACTTC
TRBJ2-1,TRBD2,-,TRBV9,CASSVVAVWTSGIYNEQFF,TGTGCCAGCAGCGTAGTGGCGGTTTGGACTAGCGGGATATACAATGAGCAGTTCTTC
TRBJ1-6,-,-,TRBV23-1,CASSLPGALSYNSPLHF,TGCGCCAGCAGTCTTCCGGGGGCACTCTCCTATAATTCACCCCTCCACTTT
TRBJ2-1,TRBD2,-,TRBV19,CASTATSATYNEQFF,TGTGCCAGTACCGCGACTAGCGCCACCTACAATGAGCAGTTCTTC
TRBJ1-1,-,-,TRBV7-2,CASSLSMDTTEAFF,TGTGCCAGCAGCTTATCTATGGACACCACTGAAGCTTTCTTT
TRBJ1-1,-,-,TRBV27,CASSSRQTASNTEAFF,TGTGCCAGCAGTAGCCGACAGACGGCATCGAACACTGAAGCTTTCTTT
TRBJ2-7,TRBD2,-,TRBV5-4,CASGKRAGGADEQYF,TGTGCCAGCGGAAAAAGAGCGGGAGGGGCGGACGAGCAGTACTTC
TRBJ2-5,TRBD2,-,TRBV7-8,CASSQPLAGGQETQYF,TGTGCCAGCAGCCAGCCTCTAGCGGGAGGGCAAGAGACCCAGTACTTC
TRBJ2-3,TRBD1,-,TRBV15,CATSRDRTGGPTDTQYF,TGTGCCACCAGCAGAGACCGGACAGGGGGTCCAACAGATACGCAGTATTTT
TRBJ1-4,TRBD1,-,TRBV27,CASSFSRQGGEKLFF,TGTGCCAGCAGTTTTTCTAGACAGGGTGGAGAAAAACTGTTTTTT